This TCR beta chain was recovered during a study of long-term antiretroviral therapy in people with HIV. Survey-level resolution applied to immunoSEQ assay v3.0. Sequencing used immunoSEQ multiplex PCR; TCRdb keeps in-frame clones, though not all of them. Found here are tens of thousands of clones, roughly 80% of them singletons; the top ten hold 4.5% to 6.5%. Trimming removed 5 bases from V and 0 bases from J, with 6 bases in between. The CDR3 is 13 amino acids. CDR1 is SGHRS, CDR2 YFSETQ, per germline. This clone was observed a single time. This TCR was recovered from a woman under 40 with HIV. The rearrangement joins TRBV5-1 to TRBJ1-3; no clear D gene. The sequenced sample was unsorted PBMCs, obtained 0.2 years after starting antiretroviral therapy. The CDR3 sequence is CASRAFSGNTIYF. Written as DNA, the CDR3 is TGCGCCAGCAGGGCTTTCTCTGGAAACACCATATATTTT.